One and the same sample provided the 15 T cell receptor beta chains below, sequenced in a study of Graves' ophthalmopathy and Graves' hyperthyroidism. Transcripts of RNA were the source for amplifying TCR beta CDR3 regions. Second-round multiplex PCR came after a first-round RT-PCR that employed HTBI primers. MiXCR, run by TCRdb on the multiplex PCR reads, gives a single entry per CDR3 protein. The top ten hold 8% to 10% of the sample, which has roughly 480,000 distinct CDR3 sequences, approximately 15% seen once. Material: blood. These receptors were collected from a woman aged 30 to 39 with Graves' ophthalmopathy.

This chain uses TRBV11-3 with TRBJ2-2; 11 bases line up with TRBD2. This CDR3 contains 19 residues. The V segment lost 2 bases and the J segment 1 base; nucleotides outside the gene matches: 9. CDR1 and CDR2 (germline): SGHNT, YENEEA. The CDR3 protein is CASSLLRLGTSGNTGELFF. DNA for the CDR3: TGTGCCAGCAGCTTACTAAGATTAGGGACTAGCGGGAACACCGGGGAGCTGTTTTTT.

The sample holds many counts of this clonotype. CDR3 sequence reads: CASSFGGASYGYTF. DNA of the CDR3: TGTGCCAGCAGTTTCGGGGGGGCGTCCTATGGCTACACCTTC. The chain couples TRBV27 to TRBJ1-2; D might be TRBD1 (6 bases). From germline, CDR1 is MNHEY and CDR2 SMNVEV (reference sequence). V lost 3 bases, J lost 4 bases, and 12 bases lay in between. The length of the CDR3 is 14 residues.

V gene TRBV12-5 combines with J gene TRBJ1-5; D unresolved. There are 16 residues in the CDR3. Germline CDR1 is LGHNT and CDR2 is FRNRAP. Trimming took off 5 bases at V and 2 bases at J, with 16 bases between the two ends. The CDR3 spells CASGILKKEGNQPQHF. Here the CDR3 DNA reads TGTGCTAGTGGTATCCTGAAAAAGGAAGGCAATCAGCCCCAGCATTTT.

This clonotype occurred many times. The V gene is TRBV27, the J gene TRBJ1-1; D may be TRBD1 (5 bases). V was shortened by 4 bases and J by 4 bases, with 13 bases between the two germline ends. Germline CDR1 MNHEY, CDR2 SMNVEV (reference sequence). The CDR3 has 14 amino acids. Here the CDR3 reads CASSWGGWGTEAFF. CDR3 bases: TGTGCCAGCAGTTGGGGGGGATGGGGCACTGAAGCTTTCTTT.

V and J are TRBV28 and TRBJ1-1; D unclear. The CDR3 contains 16 residues. The V end was cut by 3 bases, the J end by 0 bases, with 14 bases between. Germline values: CDR1 MDHEN, CDR2 SYDVKM. The CDR3 is CASSFRLSRMNTEAFF. The CDR3 region has the DNA TGTGCCAGCAGTTTCCGACTAAGCAGGATGAACACTGAAGCTTTCTTT.

This clonotype was observed at least ten times. The chain employs TRBV30 and TRBJ2-7; TRBD1 agrees at 8 bases. V shed 2 bases and J 1 base; nucleotides not matched to a gene: 10. This CDR3 is built from 16 residues. Germline V gene sequence: CDR1 GTSNPN, CDR2 SVGIG (reference sequence). For the CDR3, the DNA is TGTGCCTGGAGTCCGGACAGGGAAGGTCTTTCCTACGAGCAGTACTTC. It specifies CAWSPDREGLSYEQYF.

The V gene is TRBV27, the J gene TRBJ2-7; no reliable D call. The CDR3 has 13 residues. Trimming removed 3 bases from V and 2 bases from J, with 8 bases in between. Germline CDR1 is MNHEY and CDR2 is SMNVEV (reference sequence). This chain's CDR3 is CASSLTAAYEQYF. The CDR3 nucleotides are TGTGCCAGCAGTTTGACGGCCGCCTACGAGCAGTACTTC.

Ten or more counts support this clonotype. V gene TRBV7-3 combines with J gene TRBJ2-5; D unresolved. The V gene's germline CDR1 is SGHTA and CDR2 FQGTGA. The CDR3 contains 13 residues. Trimming removed 1 base from V and 4 bases from J, with 7 bases in between. This chain's CDR3 is CASSLRNVETQYF. CDR3 in DNA: TGTGCCAGCAGCTTAAGAAACGTAGAGACCCAGTACTTC.

This clonotype was detected many times. J is TRBJ1-2 and V is TRBV14; tentatively, D is TRBD1 (6 bases). The CDR3 is 13 residues long. Germline CDR1 reads SGHDN; CDR2 reads FVKESK. Between the trimmed V and J ends, which lost 5 bases and 4 bases, there was a span of 11 bases. The CDR3 sequence is CASSYYRAYGYTF. The CDR3 DNA reads TGTGCCAGCAGCTACTACAGGGCCTATGGCTACACCTTC.

This clonotype was recorded a few times. The chain combines TRBV5-1 with TRBJ2-2; 9 positions match TRBD1. Germline V CDR1 and CDR2: SGHRS, YFSETQ. Losses at the gene ends were 4 bases for V and 7 bases for J; bases not matched to a gene: 8. This CDR3 spans 15 amino acids. The CDR3 protein is CASSNTGGADGELFF. The CDR3 region has the DNA TGCGCCAGCAGCAATACAGGGGGCGCGGACGGGGAGCTGTTTTTT.

This clonotype appeared many times. The V gene is TRBV9, the J gene TRBJ2-7; D is perhaps TRBD2 (5 bases). With 4 bases removed from V and 6 bases from J, the gap between germline ends came to 20 bases. From germline, CDR1 is SGDLS and CDR2 YYNGEE. CDR3 length equals 15 residues. Here the CDR3 reads CASSPREGGGVEQYF. CDR3 coding DNA: TGTGCCAGCAGCCCCCGCGAGGGCGGTGGGGTCGAGCAGTACTTC.

The genes are TRBV27 and TRBJ1-1, with 8 nucleotides matching TRBD1. Trimming cost V 3 bases and J 3 bases; bases outside gene matches: 6. The CDR3 covers 15 residues. The germline CDR1 and CDR2 sequences are MNHEY and SMNVEV (reference sequence). The CDR3 DNA is TGTGCCAGCAGTTTCCTCAGGGGGCAGGACACTGAAGCTTTCTTT. Translation gives CASSFLRGQDTEAFF.

To note about this clonotype: With a much larger clone just one base away, this may be a read error. Given the absence of the conserved phenylalanine or tryptophan at the CDR3 end, a read error is likely. The chain combines TRBV2 with TRBJ2-7; 7 nucleotides agree with TRBD1. There are 11 residues in the CDR3. The germline CDR1 and CDR2 sequences are SNHLY and FYNNEI. Trimming removed 9 bases from V and 10 bases from J; junction bases left unmatched: 9. The CDR3 bases are TGTGCCAGGAGCTTACAGGGGTTCCAGTACCTC. Protein product: CARSLQGFQYL.

This clonotype has at least ten counts. The chain couples TRBV13 to TRBJ1-1; D unclear. The CDR3 runs 14 residues. Germline CDR1 is PRHDT and CDR2 is FYEKMQ (reference sequence). V lost 4 bases and J 0 bases, leaving 9 bases between the germline ends. In nucleotides, the CDR3 is TGTGCCAGCAGCTCAACGGACCTGAACACTGAAGCTTTCTTT. It encodes CASSSTDLNTEAFF. The full variable domain, completed using reference TRBV13 and TRBJ1-1, is AAGVIQSPRHLIKEKRETATLKCYPIPRHDTVYWYQQGPGQDPQFLISFYEKMQSDKGSIPDRFSAQQFSDYHSELNMSSLELGDSALYFCASSSTDLNTEAFFGQGTRLTVV.

There are many counts of this clonotype. The rearrangement links TRBV6-5 to TRBJ2-7; TRBD2 aligns across 8 bases. Trimming took 5 bases from V and 5 from J; bases not matched to a gene: 8. CDR3 length: 14 amino acids. CDR1 is MNHEY and CDR2 is SVGAGI in the germline V gene. This CDR3 reads CASSNWVAGNEQYF. CDR3 nucleotide sequence: TGTGCCAGCAGTAATTGGGTAGCGGGGAACGAGCAGTACTTC.